These 32 T cell receptor beta chains were all obtained from the same sample, sequenced in a study of identical twins. Each CDR3 protein is one row after TCRdb ran MiXCR on the 5' RACE reads. The repertoire consists of fewer than 900,000 distinct CDR3 sequences, with 21% occurring once and the leading ten covering more than 4%. This same sample was also part of a study on T cells expressing NK-cell markers.

The sequenced sample was PBMCs. Source of these receptors: a woman aged 18 to 35 in good health.

This clonotype showed up just a few times. This chain connects TRBV7-9 to TRBJ1-3; D call uncertain. Trimming took off 1 base at V and 0 bases at J, with 7 bases between the two ends. Per germline, CDR1 SEHNR and CDR2 FQNEAQ (reference sequence). The CDR3 totals 15 residues. The CDR3 nucleotides read TGTGCCAGCAGCTTAGGAGTTACCTCTGGAAACACCATATATTTT. It encodes CASSLGVTSGNTIYF.

This rearrangement joins TRBV6-1 to TRBJ2-2; D unclear. The CDR3 extends over 12 amino acids. Trimming stripped 2 bases from V and 5 bases from J, with 3 bases between. Germline V gives CDR1 MNHNS, CDR2 SASEGT. DNA of the CDR3: TGTGCCAGCAGTGAATCAACCGGGGAGCTGTTTTTT. This translates into CASSESTGELFF.

This clonotype was counted a few times. The chain uses TRBV7-9 and TRBJ2-6; D unresolved. The CDR3 loop spans 16 amino acids. Germline V gene sequence: CDR1 SEHNR, CDR2 FQNEAQ (reference sequence). Trimming left V 1 base short and J 0 bases short, with 7 bases between. The CDR3 DNA is TGTGCCAGCAGCTTAGTTCGCGACTCTGGGGCCAACGTCCTGACTTTC. Its protein is CASSLVRDSGANVLTF.

This clonotype was observed a few times. This rearrangement joins TRBV4-3 to TRBJ1-2; perhaps TRBD1 as D (5 bases). The germline V gene has CDR1 LGHNA and CDR2 YSLEER. Trimming cost V 1 base and J 8 bases, with 14 bases left between them. The CDR3 is 14 amino acids. The CDR3 coding sequence is TGCGCCAGCAGCCAAGTACGGCAGGGTCGGGGCTACACCTTC. This translates into CASSQVRQGRGYTF.

V usage is TRBV5-1 and J usage is TRBJ2-7; 7 bases map to TRBD1. The CDR3 length is 14 residues. CDR1 is SGHRS and CDR2 is YFSETQ in the germline V gene. The ends lost 7 bases at V and 2 bases at J; junction bases unmatched: 9. The DNA for the CDR3 is TGCGCCAGCTTAGAAGGGGGCGCCCCCTACGAGCAGTACTTC. Translation: CASLEGGAPYEQYF.

This clonotype was picked up a small number of times. The gene calls are TRBV29-1 and TRBJ2-1; 9 bases are a match to TRBD2. The CDR3 is made up of 14 amino acids. CDR1 and CDR2 (germline): SQVTM, ANQGSEA. CDR3: CRAGGWADTNEQFF. DNA for the CDR3: TGCAGAGCGGGAGGATGGGCTGACACGAATGAGCAGTTCTTC.

This chain connects TRBV10-3 to TRBJ2-5; D gene uncertain. The CDR3 extends over 13 amino acids. Trimming stripped 0 bases from V and 5 bases from J, with 7 bases between. Germline CDR1 is ENHRY and CDR2 is SYGVKD. The CDR3 reads CAISESLAETQYF. CDR3 sequence (DNA): TGTGCCATCAGTGAGTCTCTGGCCGAGACCCAGTACTTC.

This clonotype was seen at least ten times. The chain recombines TRBV29-1 with TRBJ1-4; D is uncertain. Trimming removed 5 bases at V and 0 bases at J, with 7 bases between. The CDR3 covers 13 residues. The germline V gene has CDR1 SQVTM and CDR2 ANQGSEA. In nucleotides, the CDR3 is TGCAGCGTTTCCACAGCAACTAATGAAAAACTGTTTTTT. Encoded protein: CSVSTATNEKLFF. The whole variable domain, remainder taken from reference TRBV29-1 and TRBJ1-4, is SAVISQKPSRDICQRGTSLTIQCQVDSQVTMMFWYRQQPGQSLTLIATANQGSEATYESGFVIDKFPISRPNLTFSTLTVSNMSPEDSSIYLCSVSTATNEKLFFGSGTQLSVL.

V and J are TRBV6-5 and TRBJ2-5; the match to TRBD2 covers 7 bases. V lost 4 bases to trimming and J lost 0 bases; unmatched junction nucleotides: 5. This CDR3 is 15 amino acids long. The germline CDR1 and CDR2 sequences are MNHEY and SVGAGI. The CDR3 region is CASSFRGGYQETQYF. In DNA, the CDR3 is TGTGCCAGCAGTTTCCGGGGAGGGTACCAAGAGACCCAGTACTTC.

In its sample, this clonotype was seen many times. This sequence joins TRBV20-1 and TRBJ2-7; D is uncertain. V was trimmed by 3 bases and J by 3 bases, leaving 12 bases between them. This CDR3 spans 13 amino acids. Per germline, CDR1 DFQATT and CDR2 SNEGSKA (reference sequence). CDR3 residues: CSASVWPFYEQYF. The CDR3 DNA follows: TGCAGTGCTAGCGTCTGGCCATTCTACGAGCAGTACTTC.

The chain joins TRBV20-1 to TRBJ1-1, with TRBD1 matching over 9 bases. J was trimmed by 1 base and V by 6 bases; bases with no gene match: 6. Per germline, CDR1 DFQATT and CDR2 SNEGSKA (reference sequence). The CDR3 runs 14 residues. CDR3 protein: CSAKTGGRNTEAFF. CDR3 nucleotide sequence: TGCAGTGCAAAGACAGGGGGGCGGAACACTGAAGCTTTCTTT.

The table lists this clonotype with a few counts. The CDR3 bases are TGTGCCAGCAGCTCCGGCAGGCGGGGGGAGACCCAGTACTTC. Its translation: CASSSGRRGETQYF. This rearrangement joins TRBV12-3 or TRBV12-4 to TRBJ2-5, with 7 bases aligning to TRBD2. The J segment lost 5 bases and the V segment lost 6 bases, leaving 9 bases of the junction unmatched. This CDR3 spans 14 amino acids.

This clonotype was detected a few times. The rearrangement links TRBV5-5 to TRBJ1-1, with 8 nucleotides matching TRBD1. The ends lost 1 base at V and 1 base at J; junction bases unmatched: 6. Germline loops: CDR1 SGHKS, CDR2 YYEKEE (reference sequence). CDR3 length equals 16 residues. CDR3: CASSLSLGTGNTEAFF. CDR3 coding DNA: TGTGCCAGCAGCTTGTCTCTCGGGACAGGGAACACTGAAGCTTTCTTT.

This clonotype was seen many times. The J gene is TRBJ2-3, the V gene TRBV3-1; 14 bases map to TRBD2. V lost 4 bases, J lost 0 bases, and 3 bases stayed unmatched. This CDR3 spans 17 amino acids. Germline values: CDR1 LGHDT, CDR2 YNNKEL (reference sequence). The CDR3 nucleotides are TGTGCCAGCAGCCCGGGACTAGCGGGGGCGAGCACAGATACGCAGTATTTT. It specifies CASSPGLAGASTDTQYF.

This chain joins TRBV5-1 and TRBJ2-3, with 10 bases matching TRBD2. The germline CDR1 and CDR2 sequences are SGHRS and YFSETQ. CDR3 size: 18 residues. The ends lost 0 bases at V and 5 bases at J; junction bases unmatched: 12. The CDR3 nucleotides read TGCGCCAGCAGCTTGGTACCAACTAGCGGGGATTGGGGAGATACGCAGTATTTT. Residues: CASSLVPTSGDWGDTQYF.

This clonotype was detected ten times or more. The V gene is TRBV4-2, the J gene TRBJ1-6; D gene unclear. Germline lookup yields CDR1 LGHNA and CDR2 YNFKEQ. CDR3 length: 13 amino acids. V was cut by 0 bases and J by 7 bases, with 4 bases left in between. The CDR3 DNA reads as TGTGCCAGCAGCCAAGACGAGAATTCACCCCTCCACTTT. Translating gives CASSQDENSPLHF.

This clonotype was seen only a few times. The rearrangement links TRBV5-1 to TRBJ2-3, with D unresolved. The CDR3 extends over 14 amino acids. The ends were cut back, 5 bases at V and 1 base at J, with 11 bases in the middle. Germline lookup yields CDR1 SGHRS and CDR2 YFSETQ. CDR3 in amino acids: CASRHSAGTDTQYF. In DNA form, the CDR3 reads TGCGCCAGCAGGCATTCCGCGGGCACAGATACGCAGTATTTT.

The gene calls are TRBV10-3 and TRBJ2-2; D ambiguous. Trimming removed 4 bases at V and 0 bases at J, with 9 bases between. The germline V gene encodes CDR1 ENHRY and CDR2 SYGVKD. This CDR3 has 15 residues. In DNA, the CDR3 is TGTGCCATCAGTGGGACGGACCCGAACACCGGGGAGCTGTTTTTT. Its translation is CAISGTDPNTGELFF.

This clonotype was seen ten or more times. The chain joins TRBV6-5 to TRBJ2-3; D may correspond to TRBD1 or TRBD2 (5 bases each). Per germline, CDR1 MNHEY and CDR2 SVGAGI. V was shortened by 0 bases and J by 1 base, with 8 bases between the two germline ends. The CDR3 extends over 15 amino acids. CDR3 nucleotides: TGTGCCAGCAGTTACTCGGGGGATCGCACAGATACGCAGTATTTT. This translates into CASSYSGDRTDTQYF.

J is TRBJ2-5 and V is TRBV10-3; 8 nucleotides align to TRBD2. V dropped 6 bases and J dropped 1; count of bases not matched to a gene: 7. In germline, CDR1 is ENHRY, CDR2 SYGVKD. The CDR3 contains 15 residues. The CDR3 DNA follows: TGTGCCATCAGCAGCCCCCTAGCGGGCCAAGAGACCCAGTACTTC. This gives the protein CAISSPLAGQETQYF.

J is TRBJ2-3 and V is TRBV5-1; 10 bases map to TRBD1. The germline gives CDR1 SGHRS, CDR2 YFSETQ. This CDR3 comprises 14 residues. V trimming: 4 bases; J trimming: 6 bases; junction bases outside the gene matches: 5. CDR3 coding DNA: TGCGCCAGCAGCCACGGGACAGGGGCCGATACGCAGTATTTT. Residues: CASSHGTGADTQYF.

The V gene is TRBV20-1, the J gene TRBJ1-2, with D maybe TRBD1 (6 bases). Germline loops: CDR1 DFQATT, CDR2 SNEGSKA (reference sequence). This CDR3 is 11 amino acids long. The V end was cut by 6 bases, the J end by 11 bases, with 16 bases between. The CDR3 DNA follows: TGCAGTGCGGCGAAGAGCGGGACATACACCTTC. It specifies CSAAKSGTYTF.

The table lists this clonotype with a few counts. The CDR3 DNA reads as TGTGCTAGTGGTTTGCCTCGGGAGGATCCAGAGGGGACCGGGGAGCTGTTTTTT. Its translation: CASGLPREDPEGTGELFF. The V call is TRBV12-5, the J call TRBJ2-2, with TRBD2 matching 7 bases. In germline, CDR1 is LGHNT, CDR2 FRNRAP. The V segment lost 2 bases and the J segment 5 bases; nucleotides outside the gene matches: 14. This CDR3 has 18 amino acids.

The V call is TRBV5-1, the J call TRBJ1-1, with a possible D match to TRBD1 (5 bases). Germline assignment: CDR1 SGHRS and CDR2 YFSETQ. The CDR3 contains 16 residues. Trimming took 4 bases from V and 3 from J, leaving 19 bases between them. As DNA, the CDR3 is TGCGCCAGCAGCCCAGGGCAGGGTTCCCACTACACTGAAGCTTTCTTT. Its protein product is CASSPGQGSHYTEAFF.

The CDR3 is CASSVHSVTGELFF. The CDR3 bases are TGTGCCAGCAGTGTCCACAGTGTCACCGGGGAGCTGTTTTTT. The rearrangement links TRBV2 to TRBJ2-2; D not certain. This CDR3 has 14 amino acids. Trimming pared 4 bases from V and 4 bases from J, leaving 10 bases between. Germline V gene data show CDR1 as SNHLY and CDR2 as FYNNEI.

This clonotype has a handful of counts. The chain combines TRBV5-6 with TRBJ2-5; tentatively, D is TRBD1 (5 bases). The CDR3 has 16 residues. V was cut by 4 bases and J by 7 bases, with 23 bases left in between. Germline CDR1 SGHDT, CDR2 YYEEEE. Here the CDR3 DNA reads TGTGCCAGCAGCGGAATACAGGAGCGTGTGTATGGGACCCAGTACTTC. Protein sequence: CASSGIQERVYGTQYF.

As for this clonotype: The junction and the germline gene differ at one end; a read error may be behind it. CDR3 residues: CCARDPLSGLSYEQYF. CDR3 bases: TGCTGTGCTAGAGACCCCCTTAGCGGACTCTCCTACGAGCAGTACTTC. This chain links TRBV20-1 with TRBJ2-7; D is possibly TRBD2 (6 bases). This CDR3 has 16 amino acids. Per germline, CDR1 DFQATT and CDR2 SNEGSKA (reference sequence).

V usage is TRBV4-3 and J usage is TRBJ2-3; D remains ambiguous. CDR1 and CDR2 (germline): LGHNA, YSLEER. The CDR3 is 14 residues long. V lost 0 bases to trimming and J lost 0 bases, with 4 bases between them. The CDR3 loop is CASSQDYSTDTQYF. The CDR3, as DNA: TGCGCCAGCAGCCAAGATTACAGCACAGATACGCAGTATTTT.

This clonotype was recorded a few times. This sequence joins TRBV7-9 and TRBJ2-1; 13 bases are shared with TRBD2. V gave up 5 bases and J gave up 6 bases; unmatched junction bases: 4. CDR3 length equals 15 residues. Germline V gene sequence: CDR1 SEHNR, CDR2 FQNEAQ (reference sequence). The CDR3 DNA follows: TGTGCCAGCAGCCGAGGGACTAGCGGGGCCAATGAGCAGTTCTTC. As protein: CASSRGTSGANEQFF.

This clonotype has at least ten counts. The rearrangement uses TRBV10-3 and TRBJ2-1; 9 positions match TRBD2. Germline CDR1 ENHRY, CDR2 SYGVKD. The length of the CDR3 is 14 residues. V gave up 10 bases and J gave up 6 bases; unmatched junction bases: 10. The CDR3 region is CATSPNSGGNEQFF. CDR3 nucleotides: TGTGCCACCTCCCCGAATAGCGGGGGCAATGAGCAGTTCTTC.

The chain joins TRBV5-5 to TRBJ2-1; the match to TRBD2 covers 11 bases. CDR1 is SGHKS and CDR2 is YYEKEE in the germline V gene (reference sequence). This CDR3 has 16 residues. The ends lost 4 bases at V and 5 bases at J; junction bases unmatched: 8. The CDR3 is CASSIRLAGTHNEQFF. The CDR3 DNA reads TGTGCCAGCAGCATCCGACTAGCGGGGACGCACAATGAGCAGTTCTTC.

V is TRBV5-1 and J is TRBJ1-2, with D unclear. The germline CDR1 and CDR2 sequences are SGHRS and YFSETQ. V lost 4 bases to trimming and J lost 4 bases, with 14 bases between them. The CDR3 runs to 14 residues. CDR3 protein: CASSGRGRLYGYTF. CDR3 bases: TGCGCCAGCAGCGGAAGAGGACGTCTCTATGGCTACACCTTC.